The rows below give T cell receptor beta chains drawn from one sample of a study of OX40 agonist ivuxolimab in advanced cancers. Clones were read by immunoSEQ multiplex PCR, and TCRdb kept only the in-frame ones, dropping some. The sample has about 100,000 clones; around 85% are singletons. Sequences were derived from CD4+ or CD8+ T cells sorted from blood, sampled in a trial of the OX40 agonist ivuxolimab. Every receptor here comes from an adult with an advanced solid tumor such as melanoma, head and neck, liver or kidney cancer. Both conserved end residues are part of each CDR3. D genes are given only for firm matches. Clone sizes are given selectively: once, few, many, or a class where the clone is expanded.

v_call: TRBV6-5
clone_size: NA
j_call: TRBJ1-1
d_call: NA
cdr3_nt: TGTGCCAGCAGTTACCAAGGGACACTCAACACTGAAGCTTTCTTT
cdr3_aa: CASSYQGTLNTEAFF

v_call: TRBV9
clone_size: NA
j_call: TRBJ2-7
d_call: TRBD1
cdr3_nt: TGTGCCAGCAGCGTGTCCGGGACAGCCTACGAGCAGTACTTC
cdr3_aa: CASSVSGTAYEQYF

v_call: TRBV5-1
clone_size: NA
j_call: TRBJ2-1
d_call: TRBD2
cdr3_nt: TGCGCCAGCATGCGGACTAGTTTGGCTAGTGAGCAGTTCTTC
cdr3_aa: CASMRTSLASEQFF

v_call: TRBV7-8
clone_size: NA
j_call: TRBJ2-4
d_call: NA
cdr3_nt: TGTGCCAGCAGGAGGGGGGGTTCGAACATTCAGTACTTC
cdr3_aa: CASRRGGSNIQYF

v_call: TRBV7-2
clone_size: NA
j_call: TRBJ2-7
d_call: TRBD2
cdr3_nt: TGTGCCAGCAGCTCGGGACTAGCGGGAAGGGGCGAGCAGTACTTC
cdr3_aa: CASSSGLAGRGEQYF

v_call: TRBV11-2
clone_size: few
j_call: TRBJ2-7
d_call: NA
cdr3_nt: TGTGCCAGCACGCAACAGTTCGGGAACGAGCAGTACTTC
cdr3_aa: CASTQQFGNEQYF

v_call: TRBV5-6
clone_size: once
j_call: TRBJ1-4
d_call: NA
cdr3_nt: TGTGCCAGCAGCCCGCCGGGGCTCAGAGAAAAACTGTTTTTT
cdr3_aa: CASSPPGLREKLFF

v_call: TRBV7-9
clone_size: NA
j_call: TRBJ1-2
d_call: NA
cdr3_nt: TGTGCCAGCAGCCCCTCCCGGGAAAATGGCTACACCTTC
cdr3_aa: CASSPSRENGYTF

v_call: TRBV10-3
clone_size: NA
j_call: TRBJ2-4
d_call: NA
cdr3_nt: TGTGCCATCAGTGATGTGCCGGAGGGCATTCAGTACTTC
cdr3_aa: CAISDVPEGIQYF

v_call: TRBV5-1
clone_size: NA
j_call: TRBJ1-1
d_call: NA
cdr3_nt: TGCGCCAGCAGCTTGAACGATGTGAACACTGAAGCTTTCTTT
cdr3_aa: CASSLNDVNTEAFF

v_call: TRBV19
clone_size: NA
j_call: TRBJ1-1
d_call: NA
cdr3_nt: TGTGCCAGTAGTACGGATTCGAACACTGAAGCTTTCTTT
cdr3_aa: CASSTDSNTEAFF

v_call: TRBV30
clone_size: few
j_call: TRBJ1-6
d_call: NA
cdr3_nt: TGTGCCTGGACCCGACAGACAATCAATTCACCCCTCCACTTT
cdr3_aa: CAWTRQTINSPLHF

v_call: TRBV6-1
clone_size: once
j_call: TRBJ1-1
d_call: TRBD1
cdr3_nt: TGTGCCAGCAGTGGGACAGGGATGAGGTGGAGAGCTTTCTTT
cdr3_aa: CASSGTGMRWRAFF

v_call: TRBV6-1
clone_size: NA
j_call: TRBJ1-1
d_call: NA
cdr3_nt: TGTGCCAGCAGTTTTGACACTGAAGCTTTCTTT
cdr3_aa: CASSFDTEAFF

v_call: TRBV6-1
clone_size: NA
j_call: TRBJ1-5
d_call: NA
cdr3_nt: TGTGCCAGCAGTGACAGGGACCATCAGCCCCAGCATTTT
cdr3_aa: CASSDRDHQPQHF

v_call: TRBV9
clone_size: NA
j_call: TRBJ2-1
d_call: TRBD2
cdr3_nt: TGTGCCAGCAGCGTAGGTAAGCTAGCGGGGTACAATGAGCAGTTCTTC
cdr3_aa: CASSVGKLAGYNEQFF

v_call: TRBV7-2
clone_size: NA
j_call: TRBJ2-3
d_call: TRBD2
cdr3_nt: TGTGCCAGCAGCTTCAGACTAGCGGGGGGTAGAAATACGCAGTATTTT
cdr3_aa: CASSFRLAGGRNTQYF

v_call: TRBV11-3
clone_size: NA
j_call: TRBJ1-2
d_call: TRBD1
cdr3_nt: TGTGCCAGCAGCTTAGGGACAGGAGATGGCTACACCTTC
cdr3_aa: CASSLGTGDGYTF

v_call: TRBV7-6
clone_size: NA
j_call: TRBJ1-2
d_call: NA
cdr3_nt: TGTGCCAGCAGCCCCCGGGCGGCAGGAGCCAATTATGGCTACACCTTC
cdr3_aa: CASSPRAAGANYGYTF

v_call: TRBV7-3
clone_size: NA
j_call: TRBJ2-7
d_call: NA
cdr3_nt: TGTGCCAGCAGCTTATTCGACAACTACGAGCAGTACTTC
cdr3_aa: CASSLFDNYEQYF

v_call: TRBV19
clone_size: NA
j_call: TRBJ1-1
d_call: NA
cdr3_nt: TGTGCCAGTAGTAGGGGTGGGCGGGCAGGAGACGCTGAAGCTTTCTTT
cdr3_aa: CASSRGGRAGDAEAFF

v_call: TRBV27
clone_size: NA
j_call: TRBJ1-2
d_call: NA
cdr3_nt: TGTGCCAGCAGTGGCCCTAACTATGGCTACACCTTC
cdr3_aa: CASSGPNYGYTF